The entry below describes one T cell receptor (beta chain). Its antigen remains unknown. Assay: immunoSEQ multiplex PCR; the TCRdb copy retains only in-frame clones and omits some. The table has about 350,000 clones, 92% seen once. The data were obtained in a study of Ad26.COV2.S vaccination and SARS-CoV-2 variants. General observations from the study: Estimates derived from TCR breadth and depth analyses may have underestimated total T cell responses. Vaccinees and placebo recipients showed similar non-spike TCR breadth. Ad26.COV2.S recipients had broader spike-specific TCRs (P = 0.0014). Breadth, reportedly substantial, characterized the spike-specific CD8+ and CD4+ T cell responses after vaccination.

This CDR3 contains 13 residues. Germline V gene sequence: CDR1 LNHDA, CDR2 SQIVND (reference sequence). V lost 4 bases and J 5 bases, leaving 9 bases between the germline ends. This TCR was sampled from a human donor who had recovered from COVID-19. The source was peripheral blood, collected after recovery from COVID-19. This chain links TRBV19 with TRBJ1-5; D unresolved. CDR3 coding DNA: TGTGCCAGTAGTACGACCGGGGATCAGCCCCAGCATTTT. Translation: CASSTTGDQPQHF.